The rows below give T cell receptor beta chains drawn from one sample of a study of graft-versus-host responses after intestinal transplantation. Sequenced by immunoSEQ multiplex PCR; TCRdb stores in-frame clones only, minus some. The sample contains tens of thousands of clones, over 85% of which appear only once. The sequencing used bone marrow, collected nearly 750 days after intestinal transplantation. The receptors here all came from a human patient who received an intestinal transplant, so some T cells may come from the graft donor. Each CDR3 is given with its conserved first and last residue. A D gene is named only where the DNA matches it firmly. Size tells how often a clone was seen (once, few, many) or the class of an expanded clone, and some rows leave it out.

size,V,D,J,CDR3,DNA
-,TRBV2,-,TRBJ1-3,CASHNDRNTIYF,TGTGCCAGCCATAACGACCGAAACACCATATATTTT
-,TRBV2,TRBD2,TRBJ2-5,CASSAWTSGALGTQYF,TGTGCCAGCAGTGCCTGGACTAGCGGGGCTCTGGGGACCCAGTACTTC
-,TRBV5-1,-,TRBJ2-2,CASSRAIATGELFF,TGCGCCAGCAGCAGGGCGATTGCCACCGGGGAGCTGTTTTTT
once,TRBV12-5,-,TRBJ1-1,CASGEPSGGRTFF,TGTGCTAGTGGCGAACCGTCCGGGGGGCGGACTTTCTTT
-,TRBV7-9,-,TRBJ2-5,CASSLAQVQETQYF,TGTGCCAGCAGCTTAGCTCAGGTCCAAGAGACCCAGTACTTC
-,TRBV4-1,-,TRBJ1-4,CASSQGAINEKLFF,TGCGCCAGCAGCCAAGGGGCGATTAATGAAAAACTGTTTTTT
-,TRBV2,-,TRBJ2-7,CASTVGSVYEQYF,TGTGCCAGCACCGTCGGTAGTGTTTACGAGCAGTACTTC
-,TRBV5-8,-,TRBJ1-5,CASSQDPGSNQPQHF,TGTGCCAGCAGCCAAGATCCTGGGAGCAATCAGCCCCAGCATTTT
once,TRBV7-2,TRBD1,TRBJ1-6,CASSLISYRGLSNSPLHF,TGTGCCAGCAGCCTGATCTCGTACAGGGGGCTAAGTAATTCACCCCTCCACTTT
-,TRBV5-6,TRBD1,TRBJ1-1,CASSLAYRGRNTEAFF,TGTGCCAGCAGCTTGGCCTACAGGGGTCGGAACACTGAAGCTTTCTTT
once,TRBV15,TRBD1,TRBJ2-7,CATSPDRASSYEQYF,TGTGCCACCAGCCCGGACAGGGCTAGCTCCTACGAGCAGTACTTC
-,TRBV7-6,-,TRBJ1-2,CASSLGGYTF,TGTGCCAGCAGCTTAGGGGGCTACACCTTC
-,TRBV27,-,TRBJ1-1,CASSDHGSPSGEAFF,TGTGCCAGCAGTGATCACGGGTCCCCAAGTGGTGAAGCTTTCTTT
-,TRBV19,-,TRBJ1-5,CASRRIDRRGDQPQHF,TGTGCCAGTAGGCGAATCGACAGGAGGGGAGATCAGCCCCAGCATTTT
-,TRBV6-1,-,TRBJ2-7,CASSPMSYYSYEQYF,TGTGCCAGCAGTCCTATGTCCTACTACTCCTACGAGCAGTACTTC
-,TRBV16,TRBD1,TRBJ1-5,CASSQAGQGPQPQHF,TGTGCCAGCAGCCAAGCTGGACAGGGGCCTCAGCCCCAGCATTTT
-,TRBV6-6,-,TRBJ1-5,CASRVRGGHQPQHF,TGTGCCAGCAGGGTTAGGGGGGGCCATCAGCCCCAGCATTTT
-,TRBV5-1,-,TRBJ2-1,CASSLPGFF,TGCGCCAGCAGCCTCCCAGGGTTCTTC
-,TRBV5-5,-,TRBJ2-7,CASSLVRDLPSYEQYF,TGTGCCAGCAGCTTGGTCCGGGACCTACCCTCCTACGAGCAGTACTTC
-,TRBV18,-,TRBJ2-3,CASSPGNTDTQYF,TGTGCCAGCTCACCGGGAAACACAGATACGCAGTATTTT
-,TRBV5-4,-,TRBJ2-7,CASSPSRGISYEQYF,TGTGCCAGCAGCCCCTCTCGGGGCATCTCCTACGAGCAGTACTTC
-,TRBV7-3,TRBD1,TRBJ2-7,CASSRQGARAHEQYF,TGTGCCAGCAGTCGACAGGGTGCGCGGGCCCACGAGCAGTACTTC
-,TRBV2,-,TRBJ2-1,CASSGQFF,TGTGCCAGCAGTGGGCAGTTCTTC
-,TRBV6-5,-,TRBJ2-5,CASRLDRTETQYF,TGTGCCAGCAGACTAGACAGGACGGAGACCCAGTACTTC
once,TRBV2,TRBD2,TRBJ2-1,CASSGSGGRAYNEQFF,TGTGCCAGCAGTGGGTCGGGCGGGAGGGCCTACAATGAGCAGTTCTTC
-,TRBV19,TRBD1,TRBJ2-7,CASSSPGQGHFEQYF,TGTGCCAGTAGTAGCCCGGGACAGGGTCATTTCGAGCAGTACTTC
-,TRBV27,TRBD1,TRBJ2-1,CASSRDRATYNEQFF,TGTGCCAGCAGTCGGGACAGGGCAACCTACAATGAGCAGTTCTTC
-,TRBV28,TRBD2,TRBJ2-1,CASLKRGSYNEQFF,TGTGCCAGCCTAAAGCGGGGGTCCTACAATGAGCAGTTCTTC
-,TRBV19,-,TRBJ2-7,CASSIDGSESSYEQYF,TGTGCCAGTAGTATAGATGGCTCGGAGAGCTCCTACGAGCAGTACTTC